The text below deals with one T cell receptor beta chain. What it recognizes is unknown. The record originates from a study of OX40 agonist ivuxolimab in advanced cancers. Clones were read by immunoSEQ multiplex PCR, and TCRdb kept only the in-frame ones, dropping some. The table lists some 55,000 clones, approximately 84% of them singletons, with approximately 13% in the top ten. The study, taken as a whole, reports: CD8+ T cells showed, on average, more clonal expansion than CD4+ cells.

The germline gives CDR1 LNHDA, CDR2 SQIVND (reference sequence). There are 16 residues in the CDR3. The trim removed 3 bases at V and 0 bases at J, leaving 2 bases unmatched. Samples were taken at baseline and on day 1 of cycles 4 and 7. The origin of this receptor is an adult with an advanced solid tumor such as melanoma, head and neck, liver or kidney cancer. V and J are TRBV19 and TRBJ1-4, with 9 positions matching TRBD1. The sequences come from CD4+ or CD8+ T cells sorted from blood, collected in a trial of the OX40 agonist ivuxolimab. For the CDR3, the DNA is TGTGCCAGTAGTATGGGACAGGGCGCAACTAATGAAAAACTGTTTTTT. Protein product: CASSMGQGATNEKLFF.